The 11 T cell receptor beta chains below were found in one sample sequenced in a study of blood T cell repertoires in COVID-19. Only in-frame clones appear in the TCRdb table, and some are missing; sequencing was by immunoSEQ multiplex PCR. In the table there are 150,000 to 200,000 clones, approximately 85% of which are singletons. The material sequenced was peripheral blood. Receptors originate from an elderly man with COVID-19, enrolled during active disease.

The chain's CDR3 is CSVDDRPNYGYTF. In DNA, the CDR3 is TGCAGCGTTGATGACAGACCGAACTATGGCTACACCTTC. The rearrangement joins TRBV29-1 to TRBJ1-2; tentatively, D is TRBD1 (5 bases). The CDR3 has 13 residues. Deletions cut 3 bases from V and 2 bases from J, with 10 bases between. Germline CDR1 is SQVTM and CDR2 is ANQGSEA.

This rearrangement joins TRBV2 to TRBJ2-7; D is possibly TRBD2 (7 bases). The germline V gene has CDR1 SNHLY and CDR2 FYNNEI. V lost 10 bases and J 2 bases, leaving 18 bases between the germline ends. The CDR3 loop spans 14 amino acids. CDR3 DNA: TGTGCCACCGCAAGGGAGGGGGGGACCTACGAGCAGTACTTC. Translation gives CATAREGGTYEQYF.

This chain links TRBV5-4 with TRBJ2-1; 10 bases match TRBD2. The germline gives CDR1 SGHNT, CDR2 YYREEE (reference sequence). J was trimmed by 5 bases and V by 3 bases; bases with no gene match: 11. This CDR3 has 17 amino acids. The CDR3 bases are TGTGCCAGCAGCTGGCTTCTGGGGACTAGCGTAGACAATGAGCAGTTCTTC. Its translation: CASSWLLGTSVDNEQFF. Looking up the rest from reference TRBV5-4 and TRBJ2-1 gives the full variable domain: ETGVTQSPTHLIKTRGQQVTLRCSSQSGHNTVSWYQQALGQGPQFIFQYYREEENGRGNFPPRFSGLQFPNYSSELNVNALELDDSALYLCASSWLLGTSVDNEQFFGPGTRLTVL.

The chain uses TRBV6-5 and TRBJ1-6; D not certain. The CDR3 has 15 amino acids. Germline values: CDR1 MNHEY, CDR2 SVGAGI. Trimming pared 0 bases from V and 8 bases from J, leaving 11 bases between. CDR3 protein: CASSYSEGRHSPLHF. The DNA for the CDR3 is TGTGCCAGCAGTTACTCAGAAGGGAGGCATTCACCCCTCCACTTT.

This clone was detected a few times. The chain uses TRBV2 and TRBJ2-1; maybe TRBD2 (6 bases). Germline V gives CDR1 SNHLY, CDR2 FYNNEI. This CDR3 has 14 residues. V was trimmed by 7 bases and J by 5 bases, leaving 15 bases between them. CDR3 protein: CASKEGSANNEQFF. The CDR3 region has the DNA TGTGCCAGCAAGGAGGGTAGCGCCAACAATGAGCAGTTCTTC.

The genes are TRBV7-2 and TRBJ2-2, with TRBD2 identical over 12 bases. From germline, CDR1 is SGHTA and CDR2 FQGNSA. The CDR3 is 17 amino acids. Trimming took 1 base from V and 0 from J; bases not matched to a gene: 0. The CDR3 sequence: CASSLGLAGANTGELFF. The CDR3 DNA sequence: TGTGCCAGCAGCTTAGGACTAGCGGGGGCGAACACCGGGGAGCTGTTTTTT.

The V call is TRBV29-1, the J call TRBJ2-2; TRBD2 is a possible D gene (5 bases). Germline V gives CDR1 SQVTM, CDR2 ANQGSEA. The CDR3 loop spans 17 amino acids. V was cut by 5 bases and J by 1 base, with 20 bases left in between. CDR3 sequence reads: CSVRSSPGNLNTGELFF. The CDR3 DNA sequence: TGCAGCGTTCGCTCCTCTCCGGGAAACCTGAACACCGGGGAGCTGTTTTTT.

This clone was seen a few times. The chain combines TRBV29-1 with TRBJ1-3; D remains unclear. The V gene's germline CDR1 is SQVTM and CDR2 ANQGSEA. There are 14 residues in the CDR3. V shed 6 bases and J shed 0 bases, with 12 bases lying between them. The CDR3 loop reads CSVEKQSSGNTIYF. Here the CDR3 DNA reads TGCAGCGTGGAAAAACAGAGCTCTGGAAACACCATATATTTT.

As for this clone: The junction differs from germline at one of its ends, possibly a read error. The chain joins TRBV24-1 to TRBJ1-2, with 10 bases aligning to TRBD1. Germline V gene sequence: CDR1 KGHDR, CDR2 SFDVKD. CDR3 length equals 16 residues. The CDR3 region is CATNDFGTGDFYGYTF. The CDR3 DNA reads TGTGCCACCAATGATTTCGGGACAGGGGATTTCTATGGCTACACCTTC.

This clone showed up just once. The chain uses TRBV2 and TRBJ2-1, with TRBD2 matching over 15 bases. The V segment lost 8 bases and the J segment 9 bases; nucleotides outside the gene matches: 8. The CDR3 is 15 amino acids. CDR1 is SNHLY and CDR2 is FYNNEI in the germline V gene. The CDR3 nucleotides read TGTGCCAGCGTCGGGACTAGCGGGGGGTCCGGTGAGCAGTTCTTC. This sequence encodes CASVGTSGGSGEQFF. The full variable domain, with the rest looked up from reference TRBV2 and TRBJ2-1, is EPEVTQTPSHQVTQMGQEVILRCVPISNHLYFYWYRQILGQKVEFLVSFYNNEISEKSEIFDDQFSVERPDGSNFTLKIRSTKLEDSAMYFCASVGTSGGSGEQFFGPGTRLTVL.

CDR3 bases: TGTGCCAGCTCACCCGAGACAGGGTATCAGCCCCAGCATTTT. As protein: CASSPETGYQPQHF. The chain uses TRBV18 and TRBJ1-5; 7 bases fit TRBD1. Germline loops: CDR1 KGHSH, CDR2 LQKENI. This CDR3 is built from 14 residues. V was pared by 3 bases and J by 5 bases, with 4 bases of the junction left unmatched. Full variable domain (remainder filled in from reference TRBV18 and TRBJ1-5): NAGVMQNPRHLVRRRGQEARLRCSPMKGHSHVYWYRQLPEEGLKFMVYLQKENIIDESGMPKERFSAEFPKEGPSILRIQQVVRGDSAAYFCASSPETGYQPQHFGDGTRLSIL.